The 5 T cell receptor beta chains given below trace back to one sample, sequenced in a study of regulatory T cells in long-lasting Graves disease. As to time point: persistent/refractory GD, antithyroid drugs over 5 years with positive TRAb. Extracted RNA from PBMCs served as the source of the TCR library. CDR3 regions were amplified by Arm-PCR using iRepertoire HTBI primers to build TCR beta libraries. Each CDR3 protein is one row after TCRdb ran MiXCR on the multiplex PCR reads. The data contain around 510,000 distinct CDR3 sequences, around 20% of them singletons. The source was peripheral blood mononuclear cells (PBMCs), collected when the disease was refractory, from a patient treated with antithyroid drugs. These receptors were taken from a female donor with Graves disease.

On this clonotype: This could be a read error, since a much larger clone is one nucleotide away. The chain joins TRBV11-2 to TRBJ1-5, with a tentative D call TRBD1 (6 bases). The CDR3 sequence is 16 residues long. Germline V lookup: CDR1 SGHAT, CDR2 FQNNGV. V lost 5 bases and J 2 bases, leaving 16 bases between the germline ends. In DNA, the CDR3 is TGTGCCAGCAGCCGGGGCAGGGGAGGCGGCAATCAGCCCCAGCATTTT. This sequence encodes CASSRGRGGGNQPQHF.

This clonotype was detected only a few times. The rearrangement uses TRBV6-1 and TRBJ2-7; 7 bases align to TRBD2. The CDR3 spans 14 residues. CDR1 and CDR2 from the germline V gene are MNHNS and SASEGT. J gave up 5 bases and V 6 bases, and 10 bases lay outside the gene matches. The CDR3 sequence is CASSSWTGTNEQYF. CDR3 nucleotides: TGTGCCAGCAGCTCCTGGACGGGGACTAACGAGCAGTACTTC.

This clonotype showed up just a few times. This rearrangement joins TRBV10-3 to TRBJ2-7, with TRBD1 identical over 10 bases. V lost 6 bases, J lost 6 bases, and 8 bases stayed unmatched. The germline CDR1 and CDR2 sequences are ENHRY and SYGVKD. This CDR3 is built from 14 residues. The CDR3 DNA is TGTGCCATCAGAGGGACAGGGGCATTATCCGAGCAGTACTTC. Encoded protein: CAIRGTGALSEQYF.

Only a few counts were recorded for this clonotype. In DNA form, the CDR3 reads TGCAGTGCAACCCGGACAGGGAACACTGAAGCTTTCTTT. Encoded protein: CSATRTGNTEAFF. The chain employs TRBV20-1 and TRBJ1-1; 7 bases agree with TRBD1. With V trimmed by 6 bases and J by 1 base, 5 bases remained unmatched. The CDR3 consists of 13 residues. Germline lookup yields CDR1 DFQATT and CDR2 SNEGSKA (reference sequence).

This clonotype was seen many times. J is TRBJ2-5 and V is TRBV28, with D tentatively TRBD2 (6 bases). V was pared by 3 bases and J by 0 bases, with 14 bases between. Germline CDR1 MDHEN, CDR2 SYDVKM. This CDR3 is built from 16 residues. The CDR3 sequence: CASSFGIPGDQETQYF. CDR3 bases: TGTGCCAGCAGTTTCGGGATTCCGGGGGACCAAGAGACCCAGTACTTC.